This TCR beta chain was sequenced during a study of blood T cell repertoires in COVID-19. Study as a whole: Samples of COVID-19 (acute and convalescent) were obtained from the United States, Italy and Spain. T cells, B-cell-depleted T cells, or PBMCs supplied cDNA or gDNA.

Germline V gene data show CDR1 as KGHDR and CDR2 as SFDVKD. Trimming at V came to 5 bases and at J to 0 bases, leaving 7 bases not matched to a gene. This CDR3 is 17 amino acids long. Seattle patients were enrolled while actively infected and followed longitudinally. Per the original methods: Quantification of nucleated cells was approximated via reference gene primer amplification. The repertoire was sequenced with immunoSEQ multiplex PCR; TCRdb's copy has only in-frame clones and lacks some. That table supplies the V and J calls and clone size; D and trimming were determined from the DNA. The table shows 150,000 to 200,000 clones, with around 80% occurring only once.

Sample: peripheral blood. The receptor's source is a woman in her 70s with COVID-19, enrolled during active disease. This chain joins TRBV24-1 and TRBJ2-2; 8 bases align to TRBD2. CDR3 residues: CATSARGGTTNTGELFF. In DNA form, the CDR3 reads TGTGCCACCAGTGCCCGCGGGGGGACAACGAACACCGGGGAGCTGTTTTTT.